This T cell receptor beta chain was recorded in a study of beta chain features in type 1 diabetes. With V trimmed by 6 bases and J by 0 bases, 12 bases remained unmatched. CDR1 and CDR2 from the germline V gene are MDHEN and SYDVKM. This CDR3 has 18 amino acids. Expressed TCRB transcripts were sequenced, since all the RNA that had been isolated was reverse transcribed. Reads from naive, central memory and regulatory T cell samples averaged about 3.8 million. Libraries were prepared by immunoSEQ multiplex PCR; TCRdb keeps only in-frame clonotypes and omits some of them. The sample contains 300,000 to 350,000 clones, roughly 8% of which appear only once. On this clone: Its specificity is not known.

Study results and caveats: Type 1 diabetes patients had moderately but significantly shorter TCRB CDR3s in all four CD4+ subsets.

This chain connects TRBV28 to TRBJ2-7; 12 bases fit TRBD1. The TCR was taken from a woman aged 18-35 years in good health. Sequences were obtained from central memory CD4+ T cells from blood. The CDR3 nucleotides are TGTGCCAGCAGCAGCCCCGGGACAGGGGGCGTGGGCTCCTACGAGCAGTACTTC. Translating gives CASSSPGTGGVGSYEQYF.